The 31 T cell receptor beta chains reported below all come from one sample, sequenced in a study of OX40 agonist ivuxolimab in advanced cancers. Sequenced by immunoSEQ multiplex PCR; TCRdb stores in-frame clones only, minus some. The data contain some 57,000 clones, around nine tenths of them singletons. Sample: CD4+ or CD8+ T cells sorted from blood, taken in a trial of the OX40 agonist ivuxolimab. Source of these receptors: an adult with an advanced solid tumor such as melanoma, head and neck, liver or kidney cancer.

The genes are TRBV21-1 and TRBJ1-1; the table gives TRBD1 as D, unverified against the DNA. TRBV21-1 is a known pseudogene. CDR3 length: 14 residues. The CDR3, as DNA: TGTGCCAGCAGCAAGGACAGGTCCCACACTGAAGCTTTCTTT. It encodes CASSKDRSHTEAFF.

The genes are TRBV29-1 and TRBJ1-2, with TRBD1 matching 7 bases. This CDR3 comprises 12 residues. V lost 4 bases and J lost 6; bases outside the gene matches: 5. Germline values: CDR1 SQVTM, CDR2 ANQGSEA. CDR3 nucleotides: TGCAGCGTTGTGAGGGGGCAGGATGGCTACACCTTC. Amino acids: CSVVRGQDGYTF.

This chain uses TRBV7-2 with TRBJ1-2, with D perhaps TRBD1 (6 bases). Trimming left V 5 bases short and J 4 bases short, with 14 bases between. Germline V gives CDR1 SGHTA, CDR2 FQGNSA. The CDR3 runs to 14 residues. Written as DNA, the CDR3 is TGTGCCAGCAGCCTCCGCGGACAGATCTATGGCTACACCTTC. Translation: CASSLRGQIYGYTF.

This chain links TRBV28 with TRBJ2-7; 7 positions match TRBD1. Looked up from germline, CDR1 is MDHEN and CDR2 is SYDVKM. The CDR3 has 14 residues. With V trimmed by 4 bases and J by 2 bases, 5 bases remained unmatched. CDR3: CASSSTGATYEQYF. As DNA, the CDR3 is TGTGCCAGCAGTTCCACAGGGGCGACCTACGAGCAGTACTTC.

This rearrangement joins TRBV7-9 to TRBJ2-2; TRBD2 is a possible D gene (6 bases). Trimming cost V 2 bases and J 4 bases, with 8 bases left between them. Germline values: CDR1 SEHNR, CDR2 FQNEAQ (reference sequence). This CDR3 has 14 amino acids. The CDR3 loop reads CASSLTGSTGELFF. CDR3 coding DNA: TGTGCCAGCAGCTTAACCGGGAGCACCGGGGAGCTGTTTTTT.

The chain uses TRBV10-3 and TRBJ1-2; no clear D. Germline V gene lookup returns CDR1 ENHRY and CDR2 SYGVKD. The CDR3 spans 13 residues. The V end lost 7 bases, the J end lost 2 bases, and 11 bases lay between the germline ends. CDR3 coding DNA: TGTGCCATCATGGGGAGGCAGAACTATGGCTACACCTTC. Protein sequence: CAIMGRQNYGYTF.

The V call is TRBV19, the J call TRBJ2-1; 7 positions match TRBD1. The ends lost 5 bases at V and 7 bases at J; junction bases unmatched: 5. The germline CDR1 and CDR2 sequences are LNHDA and SQIVND (reference sequence). CDR3 size: 13 residues. The CDR3 is CASSPRQGNEQFF. The DNA of the CDR3 is TGTGCCAGTAGTCCGAGACAGGGAAATGAGCAGTTCTTC.

The chain links TRBV5-1 to TRBJ1-6; D is perhaps TRBD1 (6 bases). The CDR3 contains 15 residues. V lost 0 bases and J 8 bases, leaving 12 bases between the germline ends. Germline CDR1 reads SGHRS; CDR2 reads YFSETQ. CDR3 sequence: CASSLEQGWDSPLHF. The CDR3 DNA reads as TGCGCCAGCAGCTTGGAGCAGGGGTGGGATTCACCCCTCCACTTT.

The V and J genes are TRBV30 and TRBJ1-4, with D unclear. Germline CDR1 reads GTSNPN; CDR2 reads SVGIG (reference sequence). CDR3 length: 14 residues. V was pared by 1 base and J by 2 bases, with 8 bases between. CDR3 amino acids: CAWSELWTNEKLFF. CDR3 sequence (DNA): TGTGCCTGGAGTGAGTTGTGGACTAATGAAAAACTGTTTTTT.

This clone was observed once. The chain combines TRBV4-2 with TRBJ2-3; TRBD2 matches 14 bases. The germline CDR1 and CDR2 sequences are LGHNA and YNFKEQ. This CDR3 comprises 16 residues. J gave up 3 bases and V 4 bases, and 3 bases lay outside the gene matches. The CDR3 nucleotides read TGTGCCAGCAGCCCCCGGACTAGCGGGAGGACAGATACGCAGTATTTT. This sequence encodes CASSPRTSGRTDTQYF.

The chain combines TRBV10-3 with TRBJ1-4; 8 positions match TRBD1. V was pared by 9 bases and J by 6 bases, with 6 bases of the junction left unmatched. Germline CDR1 and CDR2: ENHRY and SYGVKD. The CDR3 has 13 amino acids. Here the CDR3 reads CAITGGVDEKLFF. Here the CDR3 DNA reads TGTGCCATAACAGGGGGTGTCGATGAAAAACTGTTTTTT.

The CDR3 DNA reads as TGCGCCAGCAGCTTGGGAGCGACTAGCAGAGCGATAGAGACCCAGTACTTC. It is translated as CASSLGATSRAIETQYF. V gene TRBV5-1 combines with J gene TRBJ2-5; 7 positions match TRBD2. Losses at the gene ends were 0 bases for V and 4 bases for J; bases not matched to a gene: 12. CDR3 length: 17 amino acids. Germline V gives CDR1 SGHRS, CDR2 YFSETQ.

The chain has TRBV7-3 and TRBJ2-1; the match to TRBD2 covers 9 bases. The germline CDR1 and CDR2 sequences are SGHTA and FQGTGA. Trimming removed 0 bases from V and 1 base from J; junction bases left unmatched: 10. This CDR3 has 19 amino acids. The CDR3 reads CASSLTGGGRARSYNEQFF. CDR3 sequence (DNA): TGTGCCAGCAGCTTAACTGGCGGCGGGAGGGCAAGGTCCTACAATGAGCAGTTCTTC.

The chain uses TRBV5-6 and TRBJ2-1, with TRBD2 matching over 7 bases. From germline, CDR1 is SGHDT and CDR2 YYEEEE. J lost 8 bases, V lost 2 bases, and 7 bases had no gene match. This CDR3 is 14 amino acids long. The CDR3, as DNA: TGTGCCAGCAGCTTCTCAGCGGGACGGTATGAGCAGTTCTTC. Amino acids: CASSFSAGRYEQFF.

The chain combines TRBV27 with TRBJ2-3, with D uncertain. The germline V and J ends were trimmed by 2 bases and 2 bases, with 8 bases remaining between them. Germline loops: CDR1 MNHEY, CDR2 SMNVEV (reference sequence). This CDR3 contains 14 residues. CDR3 DNA: TGTGCCAGCAGTTTAAGTCAGGCCACAGATACGCAGTATTTT. Amino acids: CASSLSQATDTQYF.

This clone was found a few times. The genes are TRBV11-1 and TRBJ2-3; a possible D gene is TRBD2 (6 bases). Per germline, CDR1 SGHAT and CDR2 FQDESV (reference sequence). With 1 base removed from V and 6 bases from J, the gap between germline ends came to 17 bases. The CDR3 extends over 16 amino acids. CDR3 loop: CASSLGGGVDSDTQYF. Here the CDR3 DNA reads TGTGCCAGCAGCTTAGGGGGCGGGGTCGATTCCGATACGCAGTATTTT.

This clone was observed a handful of times. The chain combines TRBV6-5 with TRBJ1-3; D unclear. The CDR3 has 12 amino acids. In germline, CDR1 is MNHEY, CDR2 SVGAGI. With 7 bases removed from V and 0 bases from J, the gap between germline ends came to 4 bases. CDR3 loop: CASTSSGNTIYF. CDR3 nucleotides: TGTGCCAGCACGAGCTCTGGAAACACCATATATTTT.

The rearrangement links TRBV5-4 to TRBJ1-1, with a possible D match to TRBD1 (5 bases). The CDR3 totals 15 residues. V lost 3 bases to trimming and J lost 3 bases, with 15 bases between them. CDR1 and CDR2 (germline): SGHNT, YYREEE (reference sequence). CDR3 sequence: CASSSIQEYDTEAFF. In DNA, the CDR3 is TGTGCCAGCAGCTCGATACAGGAGTACGACACTGAAGCTTTCTTT.

V gene TRBV4-3 combines with J gene TRBJ2-3; D is undetermined. V was trimmed by 4 bases and J by 6 bases, leaving 11 bases between them. Germline values: CDR1 LGHNA, CDR2 YSLEER. This CDR3 comprises 13 residues. The CDR3 is CASSPRKGDTQYF. The CDR3 DNA reads as TGCGCCAGCAGCCCGCGCAAAGGGGATACGCAGTATTTT.

The chain combines TRBV11-2 with TRBJ1-5; D is unclear. The V gene's germline CDR1 is SGHAT and CDR2 FQNNGV. The V end was cut by 1 base, the J end by 5 bases, with 3 bases between. There are 12 residues in the CDR3. CDR3 DNA: TGTGCCAGCAGCTTAGGCGATCAGCCCCAGCATTTT. This sequence encodes CASSLGDQPQHF.

This clone was observed a single time. The chain couples TRBV19 to TRBJ2-7, with 7 bases fitting TRBD1. The germline V gene has CDR1 LNHDA and CDR2 SQIVND (reference sequence). J lost 5 bases, V lost 7 bases, and 11 bases had no gene match. This CDR3 region has 14 residues. The CDR3 DNA reads as TGTGCCAGTAACCGACCCGGGACAGCCAACGAGCAGTACTTC. Encoded protein: CASNRPGTANEQYF.

V and J are TRBV6-1 and TRBJ1-1; the D is unclear. V shed 4 bases and J shed 4 bases, with 13 bases lying between them. The length of the CDR3 is 14 residues. Germline CDR1 reads MNHNS; CDR2 reads SASEGT. The CDR3 reads CASSVDLSLTEAFF. For the CDR3, the DNA is TGTGCCAGCAGTGTCGACTTATCCCTCACTGAAGCTTTCTTT.

The rearrangement joins TRBV19 to TRBJ2-2, with D hard to call. V was trimmed by 5 bases and J by 0 bases, leaving 7 bases between them. The CDR3 contains 14 residues. Germline V gene lookup returns CDR1 LNHDA and CDR2 SQIVND (reference sequence). DNA of the CDR3: TGTGCCAGTAGTTTAACTCCGAACACCGGGGAGCTGTTTTTT. Residues: CASSLTPNTGELFF.

This chain uses TRBV9 with TRBJ2-2; 9 nucleotides agree with TRBD2. Germline assignment: CDR1 SGDLS and CDR2 YYNGEE. Trimming at V came to 4 bases and at J to 7 bases, leaving 17 bases not matched to a gene. The CDR3 contains 18 residues. The CDR3 bases are TGTGCCAGCAGCCCCTCCTTAAGGATAGCGGGAGAAGGCGGGGAGCTGTTTTTT. Protein sequence: CASSPSLRIAGEGGELFF.

The chain is built from TRBV5-6 and TRBJ2-7; D is uncertain. The V end lost 0 bases, the J end lost 2 bases, and 6 bases lay between the germline ends. The germline V gene has CDR1 SGHDT and CDR2 YYEEEE. The CDR3 has 13 amino acids. CDR3 coding DNA: TGTGCCAGCAGCTTGGCTTACACCTACGAGCAGTACTTC. Translated: CASSLAYTYEQYF.

The chain is built from TRBV6-5 and TRBJ2-1, with TRBD1 matching 7 bases. V lost 3 bases to trimming and J lost 7 bases; unmatched junction nucleotides: 9. The germline V gene has CDR1 MNHEY and CDR2 SVGAGI. The CDR3 sequence is 15 residues long. This chain's CDR3 is CASSYLQGMFNEQFF. The CDR3, as DNA: TGTGCCAGCAGTTATTTACAGGGGATGTTTAATGAGCAGTTCTTC.

J is TRBJ2-5 and V is TRBV28, with D uncertain. V gave up 1 base and J gave up 4 bases, with 16 bases separating them. Germline values: CDR1 MDHEN, CDR2 SYDVKM. The CDR3 is made up of 16 amino acids. CDR3 in amino acids: CASSLSGPTKRETQYF. Written as DNA, the CDR3 is TGTGCCAGCAGTTTATCGGGCCCTACTAAGCGAGAGACCCAGTACTTC.

The J gene is TRBJ2-3, the V gene TRBV29-1, with D perhaps assigned TRBD1 or TRBD2 (5 bases each). The germline V gene encodes CDR1 SQVTM and CDR2 ANQGSEA. The CDR3 has 13 amino acids. V lost 5 bases, J lost 4 bases, and 13 bases lay in between. As DNA, the CDR3 is TGCAGCGTTTCCCGTGGGGGTTCAGATACGCAGTATTTT. Amino acid sequence: CSVSRGGSDTQYF.

The chain recombines TRBV29-1 with TRBJ2-5; D is perhaps TRBD2 (6 bases). CDR1 is SQVTM and CDR2 is ANQGSEA in the germline V gene. The CDR3 sequence is 12 residues long. Trimming left V 4 bases short and J 7 bases short, with 13 bases between. The CDR3 bases are TGCAGCGTTGGATCAGCGGAGGGGACCCAGTACTTC. Protein sequence: CSVGSAEGTQYF. The variable domain in full, with the rest retrieved from reference TRBV29-1 and TRBJ2-5, is SAVISQKPSRDICQRGTSLTIQCQVDSQVTMMFWYRQQPGQSLTLIATANQGSEATYESGFVIDKFPISRPNLTFSTLTVSNMSPEDSSIYLCSVGSAEGTQYFGPGTRLLVL.

The chain recombines TRBV27 with TRBJ1-1; no firm D call. There are 13 residues in the CDR3. V was pared by 2 bases and J by 7 bases, with 11 bases between. Germline V gene data show CDR1 as MNHEY and CDR2 as SMNVEV (reference sequence). In DNA, the CDR3 is TGTGCCAGCAGTTTAAGGGAAGCGGGTGAAGCTTTCTTT. It is translated as CASSLREAGEAFF.

V and J are TRBV28 and TRBJ1-5; no definite D call. The ends were cut back, 3 bases at V and 6 bases at J, with 6 bases in the middle. The CDR3 extends over 12 amino acids. Germline lookup yields CDR1 MDHEN and CDR2 SYDVKM. CDR3 DNA: TGTGCCAGCAGTTTTGGTGGTCAGCCCCAGCATTTT. It specifies CASSFGGQPQHF.